The 9 T cell receptor beta chains below come from one sample, sequenced in a study of CD8 T cells in ankylosing spondylitis. TCRdb recomputed calls from the 5' RACE reads with MiXCR, one row per CDR3 protein. The sample yields about 240,000 distinct CDR3 sequences, about 10% seen once. The sample was blood, either unsorted or a sorted T cell fraction (not recorded which). The receptor source for this set is a male donor with ankylosing spondylitis or in good health (not recorded which).

This clonotype was counted a few times. The chain joins TRBV7-9 to TRBJ2-7; 9 nucleotides agree with TRBD2. V lost 0 bases and J lost 1; bases outside the gene matches: 4. Germline V gene sequence: CDR1 SEHNR, CDR2 FQNEAQ (reference sequence). The length of the CDR3 is 16 residues. The CDR3 DNA reads as TGTGCCAGCAGCTTAGCGGCGGGAGGGTGGTCCTACGAGCAGTACTTC. It translates to CASSLAAGGWSYEQYF.

This clonotype was counted a single time. The V call is TRBV24-1, the J call TRBJ2-3; D is uncertain. Germline V lookup: CDR1 KGHDR, CDR2 SFDVKD. The CDR3 consists of 13 residues. Trimming left V 3 bases short and J 2 bases short, with 5 bases between. This CDR3 is CATSDGLTDTQYF. The CDR3 bases are TGTGCCACCAGTGATGGCCTCACAGATACGCAGTATTTT.

This rearrangement joins TRBV6-5 to TRBJ2-3; the D gene is possibly TRBD2 (5 bases). This CDR3 is 16 amino acids long. CDR1 and CDR2 from the germline V gene are MNHEY and SVGAGI. The V end lost 5 bases, the J end lost 6 bases, and 21 bases lay between the germline ends. CDR3: CASSHQRRPRLDTQYF. In DNA form, the CDR3 reads TGTGCCAGCAGTCACCAGCGGAGGCCCAGGTTGGATACGCAGTATTTT.

This clonotype has ten or more counts. This rearrangement joins TRBV5-5 to TRBJ2-7; D is ambiguous. Germline V gene sequence: CDR1 SGHKS, CDR2 YYEKEE (reference sequence). Trimming cost V 6 bases and J 2 bases, with 12 bases left between them. The CDR3 consists of 13 residues. The CDR3 coding sequence is TGTGCCAGCATCCAGGACGGAGCCTACGAGCAGTACTTC. Its translation: CASIQDGAYEQYF.

This clonotype has at least ten counts. The chain recombines TRBV3-1 with TRBJ1-5; D remains ambiguous. Germline CDR1 LGHDT, CDR2 YNNKEL (reference sequence). V lost 11 bases and J 4 bases, leaving 12 bases between the germline ends. The CDR3 covers 12 residues. DNA of the CDR3: TGTGCCTTGCCTACTGGGAATCAGCCCCAGCATTTT. The encoded protein is CALPTGNQPQHF. Drawing the rest from reference TRBV3-1 and TRBJ1-5, the complete variable domain is DTAVSQTPKYLVTQMGNDKSIKCEQNLGHDTMYWYKQDSKKFLKIMFSYNNKELIINETVPNRFSPKSPDKAHLNLHINSLELGDSAVYFCALPTGNQPQHFGDGTRLSIL.

At least ten counts were recorded for this clonotype. This CDR3 reads CASSPLVSGSETQYF. The CDR3 nucleotides are TGTGCCAGCAGTCCCCTTGTGTCAGGGTCAGAGACCCAGTACTTC. The V and J genes are TRBV6-1 and TRBJ2-5; a weak D match, TRBD1 (5 bases). Germline V CDR1 and CDR2: MNHNS, SASEGT. The CDR3 length is 15 residues. The V gene lost 5 bases and the J gene lost 4 bases, with 17 bases spanning the gap.

This sequence joins TRBV28 and TRBJ2-1; possibly TRBD1 for D (5 bases). Trimming stripped 8 bases from V and 4 bases from J, with 15 bases between. In germline, CDR1 is MDHEN, CDR2 SYDVKM. This CDR3 region has 14 residues. The CDR3 region is CASGALGGYNEQFF. The CDR3 coding sequence is TGTGCCAGCGGGGCCTTGGGTGGGTACAATGAGCAGTTCTTC.

This clonotype was recorded at least ten times. The chain is built from TRBV29-1 and TRBJ2-1, with D unclear. Germline-derived CDR1 and CDR2 are SQVTM and ANQGSEA. V was clipped by 6 bases and J by 2 bases, with 14 bases between them. The CDR3 contains 14 residues. CDR3 residues: CSVEPVGTYNEQFF. The CDR3 DNA sequence: TGCAGCGTGGAGCCCGTTGGCACCTACAATGAGCAGTTCTTC.

This clonotype appeared many times. CDR3 residues: CASSPPGGGGTDTQYF. CDR3 DNA sequence: TGTGCCAGCTCACCACCGGGGGGAGGAGGCACAGATACGCAGTATTTT. V usage is TRBV18 and J usage is TRBJ2-3, with D possibly TRBD2 on 6 matching bases. Germline V lookup: CDR1 KGHSH, CDR2 LQKENI. Trimming took 0 bases from V and 1 from J, leaving 11 bases between them. There are 16 residues in the CDR3.